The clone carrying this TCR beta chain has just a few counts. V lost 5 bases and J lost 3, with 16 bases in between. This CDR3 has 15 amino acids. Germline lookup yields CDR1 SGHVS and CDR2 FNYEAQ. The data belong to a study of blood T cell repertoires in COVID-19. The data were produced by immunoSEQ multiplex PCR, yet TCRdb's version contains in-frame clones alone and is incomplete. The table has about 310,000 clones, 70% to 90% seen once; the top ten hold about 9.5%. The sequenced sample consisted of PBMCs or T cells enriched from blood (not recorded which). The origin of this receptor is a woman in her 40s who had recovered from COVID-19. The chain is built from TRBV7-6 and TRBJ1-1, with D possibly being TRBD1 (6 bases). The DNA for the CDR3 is TGTGCCAGCAGCCACGGACTTCAGGGGTACACTGAAGCTTTCTTT. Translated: CASSHGLQGYTEAFF.